The 6 T cell receptor beta chains below all came from one sample that was sequenced in a study of T cell changes during pregnancy in multiple sclerosis. The data were produced by immunoSEQ multiplex PCR, yet TCRdb's version contains in-frame clones alone and is incomplete. The data show just over 55,000 clones, about 91% seen once. The sequencing used peripheral blood, collected after pregnancy. These receptors were obtained from a female donor in good health, enrolled as a control in a pregnancy study.

This chain connects TRBV18 to TRBJ2-4, with D uncertain. The ends were cut back, 6 bases at V and 2 bases at J, with 8 bases in the middle. This CDR3 has 13 amino acids. Germline lookup yields CDR1 KGHSH and CDR2 LQKENI. CDR3 coding DNA: TGTGCCAGCTCCCCCCCAACCAAAAACATTCAGTACTTC. Translation gives CASSPPTKNIQYF.

CDR3 coding DNA: TGTGCCAGCAGCTCCGGGGGGGTGTGGACCCAGTACTTC. This encodes CASSSGGVWTQYF. The gene calls are TRBV5-6 and TRBJ2-5, with TRBD2 identical over 8 bases. V lost 3 bases to trimming and J lost 7 bases; unmatched junction nucleotides: 5. The CDR3 totals 13 residues. The germline CDR1 and CDR2 sequences are SGHDT and YYEEEE.

This chain joins TRBV6-1 and TRBJ1-2; D ambiguous. Germline V CDR1 and CDR2: MNHNS, SASEGT. The CDR3 sequence is 11 residues long. Trimming left V 4 bases short and J 9 bases short, with 9 bases between. CDR3 bases: TGTGCCAGCAGTGCCGGGAGTCGCTACACCTTC. Amino acid sequence: CASSAGSRYTF.

J is TRBJ2-3 and V is TRBV5-1, with 12 bases identical to TRBD2. Looked up from germline, CDR1 is SGHRS and CDR2 is YFSETQ. This CDR3 is 15 amino acids long. The trim removed 3 bases at V and 4 bases at J, leaving 3 bases unmatched. The CDR3 region has the DNA TGCGCCAGCAGCTCTAGCGGGGGGGCGGCAGATACGCAGTATTTT. Translating gives CASSSSGGAADTQYF.

The chain links TRBV4-3 to TRBJ2-7, with TRBD2 matching over 7 bases. The V segment lost 1 base and the J segment 2 bases; nucleotides outside the gene matches: 8. CDR1 is LGHNA and CDR2 is YSLEER in the germline V gene. The CDR3 sequence is 16 residues long. CDR3 sequence reads: CASSQAGGSAPYEQYF. CDR3 nucleotides: TGCGCCAGCAGCCAAGCGGGCGGGAGTGCCCCCTACGAGCAGTACTTC.

This sequence joins TRBV2 and TRBJ1-4; tentatively, D is TRBD1 (5 bases). The CDR3 has 12 amino acids. Trimming shortened V by 6 bases and J by 7 bases, and 9 bases separated the two germline ends. Germline V gene data show CDR1 as SNHLY and CDR2 as FYNNEI. CDR3 in DNA: TGTGCCAGCAGGGGGCGCGGTGAAAAACTGTTTTTT. Protein product: CASRGRGEKLFF.